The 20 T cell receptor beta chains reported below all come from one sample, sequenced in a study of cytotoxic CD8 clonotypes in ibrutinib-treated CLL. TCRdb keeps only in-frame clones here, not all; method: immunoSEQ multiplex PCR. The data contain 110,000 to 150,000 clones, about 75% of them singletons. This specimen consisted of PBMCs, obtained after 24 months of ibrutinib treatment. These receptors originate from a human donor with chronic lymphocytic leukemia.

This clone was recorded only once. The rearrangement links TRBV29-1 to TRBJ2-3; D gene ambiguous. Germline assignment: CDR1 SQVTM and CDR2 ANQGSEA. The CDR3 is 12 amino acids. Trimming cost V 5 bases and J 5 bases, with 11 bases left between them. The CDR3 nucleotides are TGCAGCGTTTTGAAGGTGCAAGATACGCAGTATTTT. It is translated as CSVLKVQDTQYF.

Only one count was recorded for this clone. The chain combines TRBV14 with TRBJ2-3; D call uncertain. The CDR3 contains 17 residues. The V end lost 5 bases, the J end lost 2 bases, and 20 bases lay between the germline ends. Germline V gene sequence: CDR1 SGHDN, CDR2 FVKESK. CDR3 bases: TGTGCCAGCAGCTCAAGCGTCCGGAGCAGGTACACAGATACGCAGTATTTT. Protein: CASSSSVRSRYTDTQYF.

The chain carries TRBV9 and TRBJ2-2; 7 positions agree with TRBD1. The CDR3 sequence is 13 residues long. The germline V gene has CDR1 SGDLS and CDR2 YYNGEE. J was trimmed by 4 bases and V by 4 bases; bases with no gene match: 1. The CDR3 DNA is TGTGCCAGCAGCCCAGGGGGCACCGGGGAGCTGTTTTTT. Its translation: CASSPGGTGELFF.

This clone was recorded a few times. CDR3 in amino acids: CASSPRGAADTQYF. CDR3 nucleotide sequence: TGTGCCAGCAGTCCCCGGGGAGCTGCAGATACGCAGTATTTT. The chain has TRBV7-8 and TRBJ2-3, with D possibly matching TRBD2 (5 bases). Trimming removed 6 bases from V and 4 bases from J, with 14 bases in between. There are 14 residues in the CDR3. Germline loops: CDR1 SGHVS, CDR2 FQNEAQ.

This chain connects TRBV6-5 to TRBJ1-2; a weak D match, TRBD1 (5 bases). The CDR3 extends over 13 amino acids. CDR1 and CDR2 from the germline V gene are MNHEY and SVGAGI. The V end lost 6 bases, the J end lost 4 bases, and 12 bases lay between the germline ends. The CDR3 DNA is TGTGCCAGCAGAAGGGGCGGAATCTATGGCTACACCTTC. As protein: CASRRGGIYGYTF.

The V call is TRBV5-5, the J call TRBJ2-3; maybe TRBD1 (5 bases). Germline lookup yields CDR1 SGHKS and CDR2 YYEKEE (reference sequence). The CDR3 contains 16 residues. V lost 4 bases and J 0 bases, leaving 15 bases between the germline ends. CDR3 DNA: TGTGCCAGCAGCCCAGGGCCCTTTCCTAGCACAGATACGCAGTATTTT. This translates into CASSPGPFPSTDTQYF.

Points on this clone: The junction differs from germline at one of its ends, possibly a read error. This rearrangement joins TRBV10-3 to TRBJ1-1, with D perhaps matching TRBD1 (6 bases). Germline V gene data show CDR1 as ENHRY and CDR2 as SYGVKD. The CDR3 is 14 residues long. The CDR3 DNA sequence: TGTGCCATCAGGGGGGACACCGTCGTCACTGAGGCTTTCTTT. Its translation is CAIRGDTVVTEAFF.

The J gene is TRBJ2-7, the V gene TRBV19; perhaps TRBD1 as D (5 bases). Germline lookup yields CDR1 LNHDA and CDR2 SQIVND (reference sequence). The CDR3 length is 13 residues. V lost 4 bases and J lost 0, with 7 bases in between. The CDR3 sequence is CASSTQGSYEQYF. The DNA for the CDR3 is TGTGCCAGTAGTACCCAGGGCTCCTACGAGCAGTACTTC.

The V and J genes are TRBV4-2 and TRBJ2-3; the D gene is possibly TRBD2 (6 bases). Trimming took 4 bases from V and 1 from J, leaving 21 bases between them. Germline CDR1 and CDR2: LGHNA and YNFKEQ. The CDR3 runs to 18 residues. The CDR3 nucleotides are TGTGCCAGCAGCCCAATCGCTCTGGCGGGGCCCCGCACAGATACGCAGTATTTT. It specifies CASSPIALAGPRTDTQYF.

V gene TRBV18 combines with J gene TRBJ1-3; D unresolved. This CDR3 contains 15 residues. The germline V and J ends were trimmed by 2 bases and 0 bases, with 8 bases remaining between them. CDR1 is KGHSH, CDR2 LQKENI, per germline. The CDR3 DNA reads TGTGCCAGCTCACCAGGGTTCCGCTCTGGAAACACCATATATTTT. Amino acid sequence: CASSPGFRSGNTIYF.

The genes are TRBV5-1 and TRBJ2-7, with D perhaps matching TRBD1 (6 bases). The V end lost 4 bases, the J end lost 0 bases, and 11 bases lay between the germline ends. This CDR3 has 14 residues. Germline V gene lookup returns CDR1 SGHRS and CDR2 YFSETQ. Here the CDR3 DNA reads TGCGCCAGCAGCGGGGACACTGGCTCCTACGAGCAGTACTTC. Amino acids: CASSGDTGSYEQYF.

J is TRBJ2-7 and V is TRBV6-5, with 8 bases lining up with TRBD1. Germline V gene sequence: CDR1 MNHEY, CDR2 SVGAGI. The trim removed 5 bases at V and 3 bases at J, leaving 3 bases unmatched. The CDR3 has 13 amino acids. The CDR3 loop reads CASSPGTGYEQYF. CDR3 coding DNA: TGTGCCAGCAGTCCGGGGACAGGCTACGAGCAGTACTTC.

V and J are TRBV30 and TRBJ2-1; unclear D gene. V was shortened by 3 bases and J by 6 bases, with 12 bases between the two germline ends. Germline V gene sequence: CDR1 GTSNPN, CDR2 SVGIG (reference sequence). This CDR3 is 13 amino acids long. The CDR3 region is CAWSRTPSNEQFF. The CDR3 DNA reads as TGTGCCTGGAGCCGCACCCCTAGCAATGAGCAGTTCTTC. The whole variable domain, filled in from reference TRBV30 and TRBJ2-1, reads SQTIHQWPATLVQPVGSPLSLECTVEGTSNPNLYWYRQAAGRGLQLLFYSVGIGQISSEVPQNLSASRPQDRQFILSSKKLLLSDSGFYLCAWSRTPSNEQFFGPGTRLTVL.

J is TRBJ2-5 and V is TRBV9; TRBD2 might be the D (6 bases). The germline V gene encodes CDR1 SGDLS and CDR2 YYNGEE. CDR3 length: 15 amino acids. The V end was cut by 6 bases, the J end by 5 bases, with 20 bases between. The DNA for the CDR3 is TGTGCCAGCACCCAGGAGGGGTCCCCCGGGGAGACCCAGTACTTC. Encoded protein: CASTQEGSPGETQYF.

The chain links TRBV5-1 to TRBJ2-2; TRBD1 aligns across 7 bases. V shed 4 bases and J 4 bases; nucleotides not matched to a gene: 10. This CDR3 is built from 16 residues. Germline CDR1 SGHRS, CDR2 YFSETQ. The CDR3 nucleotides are TGCGCCAGCAGCACCCAACGACAGGGCCCCACCGGGGAGCTGTTTTTT. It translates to CASSTQRQGPTGELFF.

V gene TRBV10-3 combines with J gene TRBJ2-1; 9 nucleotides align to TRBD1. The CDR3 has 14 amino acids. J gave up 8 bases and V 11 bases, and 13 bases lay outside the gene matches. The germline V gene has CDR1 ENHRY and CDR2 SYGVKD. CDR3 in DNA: TGTGCCCAGGCCCCGGGACAGGGTGCCGATGAGCAGTTCTTC. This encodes CAQAPGQGADEQFF.

CDR3 coding DNA: TGTGCCAGCAGTTTATATGGGATCTCTGGAAACACCATATATTTT. It yields the protein CASSLYGISGNTIYF. This rearrangement joins TRBV28 to TRBJ1-3; no definite D call. Trimming removed 1 base at V and 0 bases at J, with 7 bases between. Germline assignment: CDR1 MDHEN and CDR2 SYDVKM. The length of the CDR3 is 15 residues.

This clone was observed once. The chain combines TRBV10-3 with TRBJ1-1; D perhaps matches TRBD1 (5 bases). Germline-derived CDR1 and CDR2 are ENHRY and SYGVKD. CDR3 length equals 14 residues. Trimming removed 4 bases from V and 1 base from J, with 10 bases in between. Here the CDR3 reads CAISGTQGNTEAFF. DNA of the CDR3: TGTGCCATCAGTGGGACTCAGGGGAACACTGAAGCTTTCTTT.

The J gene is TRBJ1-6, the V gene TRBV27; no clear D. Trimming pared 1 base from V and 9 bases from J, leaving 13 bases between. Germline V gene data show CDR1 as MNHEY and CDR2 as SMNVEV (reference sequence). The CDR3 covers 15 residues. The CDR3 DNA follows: TGTGCCAGCAGTTTATGGGGTGGGCGGGGTTCACCCCTCCACTTT. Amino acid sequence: CASSLWGGRGSPLHF.

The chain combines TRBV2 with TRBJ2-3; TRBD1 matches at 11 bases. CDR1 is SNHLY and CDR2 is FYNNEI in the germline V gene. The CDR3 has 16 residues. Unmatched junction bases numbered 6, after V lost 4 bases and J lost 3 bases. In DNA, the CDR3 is TGTGCCAGCAGTGCCAGCGGGACAGGGGGTACAGATACGCAGTATTTT. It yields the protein CASSASGTGGTDTQYF. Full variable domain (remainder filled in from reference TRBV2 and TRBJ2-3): EPEVTQTPSHQVTQMGQEVILRCVPISNHLYFYWYRQILGQKVEFLVSFYNNEISEKSEIFDDQFSVERPDGSNFTLKIRSTKLEDSAMYFCASSASGTGGTDTQYFGPGTRLTVL.